The T cell receptor beta chain under discussion was sequenced for a study of blood T cells in healthy people across ages. The germline CDR1 and CDR2 sequences are SGHDT and YYEEEE. The V gene lost 0 bases and the J gene lost 10 bases, with 8 bases spanning the gap. CDR3 length: 13 amino acids. Then a second PCR, running roughly 7 to 11 cycles, was carried out with a sample-barcoded 5' primer and a J-beta primer mix. MiXCR, applied by TCRdb to the 5' RACE reads, yields one record per CDR3 protein. The data hold about 810,000 distinct CDR3 sequences, with roughly 40% observed a single time. This sequence was found in a man in his late teens or twenties in good health. The genes are TRBV5-6 and TRBJ1-6; D gene ambiguous. The sequenced material came from blood. DNA of the CDR3: TGTGCCAGCAGCTTGGAGGGTATGTCACCCCTCCACTTT. It encodes CASSLEGMSPLHF.